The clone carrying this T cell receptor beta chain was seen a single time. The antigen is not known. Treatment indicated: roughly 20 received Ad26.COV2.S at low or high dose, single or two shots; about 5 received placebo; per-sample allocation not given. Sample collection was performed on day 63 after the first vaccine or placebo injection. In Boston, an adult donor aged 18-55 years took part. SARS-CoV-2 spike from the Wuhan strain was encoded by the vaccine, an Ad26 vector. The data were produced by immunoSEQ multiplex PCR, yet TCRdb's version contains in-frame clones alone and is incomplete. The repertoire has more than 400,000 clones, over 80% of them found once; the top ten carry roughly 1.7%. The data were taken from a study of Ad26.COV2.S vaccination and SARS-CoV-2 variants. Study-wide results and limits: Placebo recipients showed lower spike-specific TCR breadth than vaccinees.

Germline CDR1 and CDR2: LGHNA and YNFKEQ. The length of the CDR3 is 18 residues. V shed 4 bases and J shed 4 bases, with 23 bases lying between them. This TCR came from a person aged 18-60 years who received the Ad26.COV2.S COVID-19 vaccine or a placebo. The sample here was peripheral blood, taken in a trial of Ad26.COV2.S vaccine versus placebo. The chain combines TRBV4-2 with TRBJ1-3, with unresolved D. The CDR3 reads CASSPSSDLGRGGNTIYF. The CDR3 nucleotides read TGTGCCAGCAGCCCCTCATCTGACTTGGGGAGAGGGGGAAACACCATATATTTT.